The present T cell receptor beta chain was sequenced within a study of T cell repertoires in aging, cancer and after chemotherapy. For the study at large: Repeat sampling of healthy donors over several months to years showed clear clonal overlap. Study-level points and caveats: Compared with age-matched healthy donors, untreated hematological or solid cancer patients showed higher blood TCR clonality. Loss of evenness, beyond lost richness, contributed to age-related TCR diversity decline in cancer patients. Immunological memory after chemotherapy cannot be judged from the repertoire data.

Amplification of TCR beta used genomic DNA extracted from peripheral blood. Germline V gives CDR1 LNHNV, CDR2 YYDKDF (reference sequence). The CDR3 is 15 residues long. V dropped 4 bases and J dropped 3 bases, with 15 bases sitting between them. Multiplex touch-down PCR with TRB-A/B primers amplified rearranged V-D-J TRB sequences. Each CDR3 protein gets one entry after TCRdb re-called the multiplex PCR reads with MiXCR. Among approximately 6,400 distinct CDR3 sequences listed, 35% to 45% were seen once. Of note for this clonotype: Its antigen is not known.

Source material: blood. The clonotype originates from a human donor in good health. The V and J genes are TRBV15 and TRBJ1-1; D uncertain. This CDR3 is CATSKRAAKHTEAFF. The CDR3 DNA reads TGTGCCACCAGCAAACGGGCCGCTAAGCACACTGAAGCTTTCTTT.